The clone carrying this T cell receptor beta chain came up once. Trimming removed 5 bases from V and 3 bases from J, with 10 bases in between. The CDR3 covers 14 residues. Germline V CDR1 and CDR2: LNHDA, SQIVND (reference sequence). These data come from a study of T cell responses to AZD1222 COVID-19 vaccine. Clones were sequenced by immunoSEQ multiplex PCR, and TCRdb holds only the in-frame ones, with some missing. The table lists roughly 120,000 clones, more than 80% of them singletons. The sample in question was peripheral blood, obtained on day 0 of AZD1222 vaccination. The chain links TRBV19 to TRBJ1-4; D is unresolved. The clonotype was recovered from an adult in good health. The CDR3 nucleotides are TGTGCCAGTAGTGAACGGCCCTCTAATGAAAAACTGTTTTTT. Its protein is CASSERPSNEKLFF. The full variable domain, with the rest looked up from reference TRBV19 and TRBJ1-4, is DGGITQSPKYLFRKEGQNVTLSCEQNLNHDAMYWYRQDPGQGLRLIYYSQIVNDFQKGDIAEGYSVSREKKESFPLTVTSAQKNPTAFYLCASSERPSNEKLFFGSGTQLSVL.